The T cell receptor (beta chain) described here comes from a study of T-cell memory formation after mild COVID-19. Points from the study as a whole: Day 15 to 85 contractors were CD4/CD8 balanced; later expanders leaned CD4+.

On this clonotype itself: The antigen remains unidentified.

The CDR3 spans 15 residues. V was clipped by 5 bases and J by 1 base, with 14 bases between them. The germline gives CDR1 MNHEY, CDR2 SVGAGI. Constant-segment-primed 5'RACE gave TCR alpha and TCR beta cDNA libraries with sample barcodes and UMIs. TCRdb ran MiXCR on the 5' RACE reads and lists one entry per CDR3 protein. The sample consists of roughly 150,000 distinct CDR3 sequences, roughly 13% of them appearing once. Source material: PBMCs or a T cell subset sorted from them (not recorded which). This chain joins TRBV6-5 and TRBJ1-1, with a weak D call TRBD1 (5 bases). The sequence was obtained from a man between 18 and 29 years old who had mild COVID-19 (a few samples of this study predate the infection). Cell type and time point are not known. The CDR3 nucleotides read TGTGCCAGCAGTGACGGGGGTGCGGGGAACACTGAAGCTTTCTTT. The encoded protein is CASSDGGAGNTEAFF.